Below, one TCR beta chain is given with its context. The count of this clone is one. Its antigen specificity is not known. No quality values exist for individual bases; no much larger clone is one base distant. The immunoSEQ Assay, a bias-controlled multiplex PCR, was used to amplify TCRbeta CDR3 regions from genomic DNA. For the original study's pipeline: Nucleated cell counts per sample were estimated from amplification of reference gene primers within the assay. To quantify the absolute abundance of each unique TCRbeta CDR3 rearrangement, sequence reads were collapsed and filtered. For each sample, productive Simpson clonality was calculated by taking the square root of Simpson's diversity index across productive rearrangements. TCRdb took this table from immuneACCESS and kept in-frame rearrangements with V and J called. Such tables lack part of the clones; where checked against another copy, unresolved V genes explain under half of the gap, and the rest is unexplained. V and J calls and clone size are as listed in that table; D and trimming were resolved from the DNA. This sample has roughly 74,000 clones in its table, and around nine tenths of those were observed once. Clones ranked in the top ten supply around 2% of the sample.

This sample was taken from a study of blood T cell repertoires in COVID-19 (dated by TCRdb to about 2020). Broadly, across the study: Samples covering the acute and convalescent phases of COVID-19 were provided by collaborators in the United States, Italy and Spain. Nearly every sample came with metadata listing a de-identified subject ID, COVID-19 status, age in years and sex. Where available, HLA class I and class II types were obtained from metadata supplied by the sample provider rather than from assay-based typing. Samples were obtained from the ongoing ImmuneRACE study (first 160 participants) and from about 1,300 subjects provided by 6 global collaborators. The repertoires were released in a freely available public database meant as a resource for research on the immune response to SARS-CoV-2. The material from the prospective study consisted of cDNA or gDNA derived from T cells, B-cell-depleted T cells, or PBMCs. The dataset comprised deeply sampled blood TCRbeta repertoires from subjects exposed to, actively infected with, or recovered from COVID-19. Results and caveats for the whole study, not just this receptor: The amount of clinical and demographic metadata varied by source and participant and was provided uncurated.

The CDR3 numbers 15 residues from cysteine through phenylalanine. Only the CDR3 region is kept as DNA, spanning 45 bases read in frame from base 1. Trimming costs V 1 base and J 5 bases, and their ends lie 14 bases apart. The germline V gene (reference sequence) provides CDR1 LGHDT and CDR2 YNNKEL. Whole blood was collected in K2EDTA tubes by collaborating institutions according to the institutions' own protocols. For TCRbeta analysis, collaborators shipped samples in one of three forms: frozen whole blood, isolated PBMCs, or DNA extracted from either of those sample types. This clonotype was sampled from a woman aged 80 or over with active or convalescent COVID-19. Sequenced sample: peripheral blood. This chain joins TRBV3-1 (or the pseudogene TRBV3-2) to TRBJ2-5; TRBD1 is a possible D gene, resting on 6 matching bases. CDR3 reads: CASSQGWQGRETQYF. The DNA sequence is TGTGCCAGCAGCCAAGGGTGGCAGGGGCGTGAGACCCAGTACTTC.